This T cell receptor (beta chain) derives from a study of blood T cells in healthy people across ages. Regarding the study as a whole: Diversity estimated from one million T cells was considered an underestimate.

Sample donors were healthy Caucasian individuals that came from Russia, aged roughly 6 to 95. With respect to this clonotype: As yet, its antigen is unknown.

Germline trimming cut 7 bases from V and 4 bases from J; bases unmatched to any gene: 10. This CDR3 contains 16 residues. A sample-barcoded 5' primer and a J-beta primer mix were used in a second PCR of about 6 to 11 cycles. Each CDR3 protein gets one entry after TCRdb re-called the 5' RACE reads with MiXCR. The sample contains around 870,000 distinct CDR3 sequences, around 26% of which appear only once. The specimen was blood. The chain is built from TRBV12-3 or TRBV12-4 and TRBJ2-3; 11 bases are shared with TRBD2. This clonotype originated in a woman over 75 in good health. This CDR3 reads CASTQGLAGGSDTQYF. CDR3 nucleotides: TGTGCCAGCACCCAGGGGCTAGCGGGAGGTTCAGATACGCAGTATTTT.